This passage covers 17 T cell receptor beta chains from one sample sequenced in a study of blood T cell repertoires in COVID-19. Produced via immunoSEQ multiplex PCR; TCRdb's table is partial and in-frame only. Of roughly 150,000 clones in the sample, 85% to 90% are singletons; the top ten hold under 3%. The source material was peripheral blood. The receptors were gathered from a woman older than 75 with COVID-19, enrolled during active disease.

The chain's CDR3 is CASSFSGEGNQPQHF. CDR3 nucleotide sequence: TGTGCCAGCAGCTTCAGCGGGGAGGGGAATCAGCCCCAGCATTTT. The chain links TRBV5-5 to TRBJ1-5; the D gene is possibly TRBD1 (5 bases). V dropped 2 bases and J dropped 4 bases, with 13 bases sitting between them. The CDR3 extends over 15 amino acids. Germline CDR1 reads SGHKS; CDR2 reads YYEKEE (reference sequence).

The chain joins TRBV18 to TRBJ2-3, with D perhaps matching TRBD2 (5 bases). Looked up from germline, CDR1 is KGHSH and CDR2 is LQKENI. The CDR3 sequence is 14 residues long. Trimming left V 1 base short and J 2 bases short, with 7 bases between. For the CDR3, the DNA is TGTGCCAGCTCACCACAGAGGGACACAGATACGCAGTATTTT. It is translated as CASSPQRDTDTQYF.

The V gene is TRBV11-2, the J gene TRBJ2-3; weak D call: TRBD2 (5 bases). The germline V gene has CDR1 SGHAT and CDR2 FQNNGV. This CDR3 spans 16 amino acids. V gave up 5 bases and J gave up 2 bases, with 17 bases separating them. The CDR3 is CASSPSGKAFTDTQYF. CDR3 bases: TGTGCCAGCAGCCCCTCCGGGAAAGCGTTCACAGATACGCAGTATTTT.

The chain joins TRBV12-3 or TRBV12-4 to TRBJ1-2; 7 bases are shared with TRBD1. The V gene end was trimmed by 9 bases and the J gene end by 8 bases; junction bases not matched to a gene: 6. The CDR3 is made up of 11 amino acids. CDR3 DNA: TGTGCCAGTCCAGGGGGGAGCGGCTACACCTTC. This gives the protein CASPGGSGYTF.

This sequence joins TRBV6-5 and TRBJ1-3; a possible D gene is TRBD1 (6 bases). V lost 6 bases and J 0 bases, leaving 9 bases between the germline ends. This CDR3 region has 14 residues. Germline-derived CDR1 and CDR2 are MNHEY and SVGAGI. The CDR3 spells CASSDRFSGNTIYF. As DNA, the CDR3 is TGTGCCAGCAGCGACAGGTTCTCTGGAAACACCATATATTTT.

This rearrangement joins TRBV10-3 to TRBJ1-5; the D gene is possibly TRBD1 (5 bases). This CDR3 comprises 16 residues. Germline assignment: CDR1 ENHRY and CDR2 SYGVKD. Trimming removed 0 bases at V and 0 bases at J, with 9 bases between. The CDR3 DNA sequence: TGTGCCATCAGTGAGTCGCTAGGGGTTAGCAATCAGCCCCAGCATTTT. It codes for CAISESLGVSNQPQHF.

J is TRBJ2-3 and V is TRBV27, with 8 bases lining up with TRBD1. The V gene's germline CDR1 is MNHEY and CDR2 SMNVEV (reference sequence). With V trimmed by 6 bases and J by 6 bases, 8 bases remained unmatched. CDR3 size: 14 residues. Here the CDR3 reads CASSSPGGADTQYF. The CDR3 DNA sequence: TGTGCCAGCAGCTCCCCAGGGGGCGCGGATACGCAGTATTTT.

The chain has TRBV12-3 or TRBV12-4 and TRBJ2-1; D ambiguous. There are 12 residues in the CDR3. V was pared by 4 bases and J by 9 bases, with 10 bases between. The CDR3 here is CASSYNFAEQFF. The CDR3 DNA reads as TGTGCCAGCAGTTATAACTTTGCTGAGCAGTTCTTC.

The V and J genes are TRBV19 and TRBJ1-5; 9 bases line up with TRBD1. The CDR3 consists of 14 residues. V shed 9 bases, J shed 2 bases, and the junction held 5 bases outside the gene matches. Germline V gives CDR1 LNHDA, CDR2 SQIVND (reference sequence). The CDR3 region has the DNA TGTGCCAGCGAGGACAGGGGAGGCAATCAGCCCCAGCATTTT. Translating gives CASEDRGGNQPQHF.

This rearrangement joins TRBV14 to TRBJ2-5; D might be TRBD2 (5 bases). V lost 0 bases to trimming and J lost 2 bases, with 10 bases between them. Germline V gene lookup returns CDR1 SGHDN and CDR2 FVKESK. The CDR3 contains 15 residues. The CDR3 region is CASSQELGGQETQYF. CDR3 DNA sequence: TGTGCCAGCAGCCAAGAGTTGGGCGGGCAAGAGACCCAGTACTTC.

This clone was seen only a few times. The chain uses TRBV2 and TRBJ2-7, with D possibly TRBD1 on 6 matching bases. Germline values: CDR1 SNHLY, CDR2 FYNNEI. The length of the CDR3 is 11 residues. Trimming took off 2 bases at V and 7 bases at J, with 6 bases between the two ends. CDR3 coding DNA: TGTGCCAGCAGTGAAAGGGGGGAGCAGTACTTC. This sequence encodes CASSERGEQYF. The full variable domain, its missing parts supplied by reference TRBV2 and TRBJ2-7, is EPEVTQTPSHQVTQMGQEVILRCVPISNHLYFYWYRQILGQKVEFLVSFYNNEISEKSEIFDDQFSVERPDGSNFTLKIRSTKLEDSAMYFCASSERGEQYFGPGTRLTVT.

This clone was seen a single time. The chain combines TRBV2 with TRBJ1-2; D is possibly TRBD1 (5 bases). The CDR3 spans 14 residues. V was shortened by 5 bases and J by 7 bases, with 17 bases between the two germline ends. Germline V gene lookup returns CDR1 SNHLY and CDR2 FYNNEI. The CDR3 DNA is TGTGCCAGCAGTTCGACAGTGACCCAGAGTGGCTACACCTTC. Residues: CASSSTVTQSGYTF.

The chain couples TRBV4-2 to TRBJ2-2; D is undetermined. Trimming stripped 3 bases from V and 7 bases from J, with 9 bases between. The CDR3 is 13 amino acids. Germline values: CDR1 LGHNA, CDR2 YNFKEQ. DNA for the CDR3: TGTGCCAGCAGCCAGGCCTCTCTCGGGGAGCTGTTTTTT. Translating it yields CASSQASLGELFF.

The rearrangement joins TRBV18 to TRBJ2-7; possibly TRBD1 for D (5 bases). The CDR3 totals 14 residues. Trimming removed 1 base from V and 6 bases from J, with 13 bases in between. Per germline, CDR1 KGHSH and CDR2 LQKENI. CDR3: CASSPHTRDSEQYF. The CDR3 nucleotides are TGTGCCAGCTCACCACATACACGCGACAGCGAGCAGTACTTC.

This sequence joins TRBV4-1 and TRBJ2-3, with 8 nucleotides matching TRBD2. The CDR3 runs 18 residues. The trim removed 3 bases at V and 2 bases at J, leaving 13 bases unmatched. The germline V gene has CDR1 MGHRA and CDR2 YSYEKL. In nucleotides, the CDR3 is TGCGCCAGCAGCCAGGTATTCTCCGGGACTAGTGTCACAGATACGCAGTATTTT. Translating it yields CASSQVFSGTSVTDTQYF.

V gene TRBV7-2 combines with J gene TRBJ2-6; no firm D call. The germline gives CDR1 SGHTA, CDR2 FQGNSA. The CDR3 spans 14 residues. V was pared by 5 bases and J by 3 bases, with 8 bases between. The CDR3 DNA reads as TGTGCCAGCAGCCGGAGTGGTGGGGCCAACGTCCTGACTTTC. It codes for CASSRSGGANVLTF. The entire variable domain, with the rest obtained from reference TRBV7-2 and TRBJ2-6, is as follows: GAGVSQSPSNKVTEKGKDVELRCDPISGHTALYWYRQSLGQGLEFLIYFQGNSAPDKSGLPSDRFSAERTGGSVSTLTIQRTQQEDSAVYLCASSRSGGANVLTFGAGSRLTVL.

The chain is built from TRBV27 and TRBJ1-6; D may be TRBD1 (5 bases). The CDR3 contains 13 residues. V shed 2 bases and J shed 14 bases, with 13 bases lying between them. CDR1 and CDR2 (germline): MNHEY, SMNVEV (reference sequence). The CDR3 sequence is CASSLGQGTTLHF. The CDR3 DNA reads TGTGCCAGCAGTTTAGGGCAGGGAACGACCCTCCACTTT.